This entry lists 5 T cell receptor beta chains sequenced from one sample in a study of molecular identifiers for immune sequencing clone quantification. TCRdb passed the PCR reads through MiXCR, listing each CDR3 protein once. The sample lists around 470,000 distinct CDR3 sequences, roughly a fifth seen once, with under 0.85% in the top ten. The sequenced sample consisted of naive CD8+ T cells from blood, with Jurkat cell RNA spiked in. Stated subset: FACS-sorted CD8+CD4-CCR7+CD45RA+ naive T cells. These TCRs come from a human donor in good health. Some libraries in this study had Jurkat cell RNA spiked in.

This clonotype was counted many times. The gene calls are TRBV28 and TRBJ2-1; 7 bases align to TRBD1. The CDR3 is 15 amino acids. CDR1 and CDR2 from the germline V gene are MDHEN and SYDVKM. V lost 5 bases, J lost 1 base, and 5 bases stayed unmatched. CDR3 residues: CASSEETGSYNEQFF. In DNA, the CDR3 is TGTGCCAGCAGTGAAGAGACAGGGTCCTACAATGAGCAGTTCTTC.

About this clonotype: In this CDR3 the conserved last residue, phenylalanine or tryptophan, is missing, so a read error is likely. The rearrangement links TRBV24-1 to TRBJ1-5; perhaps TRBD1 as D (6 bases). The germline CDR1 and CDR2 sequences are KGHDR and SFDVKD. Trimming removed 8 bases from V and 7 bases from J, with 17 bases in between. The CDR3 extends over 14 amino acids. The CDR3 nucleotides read TGTGCCACCATATGGGCAGTGACAGGACAGCCCCAGCATTCT. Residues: CATIWAVTGQPQHS.

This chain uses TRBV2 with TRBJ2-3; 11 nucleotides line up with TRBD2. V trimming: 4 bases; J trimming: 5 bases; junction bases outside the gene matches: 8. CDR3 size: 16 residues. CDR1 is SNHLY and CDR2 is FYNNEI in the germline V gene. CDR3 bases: TGTGCCAGCAGTGTCCTAGCGGGAGGTCAGGTAGATACGCAGTATTTT. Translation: CASSVLAGGQVDTQYF.

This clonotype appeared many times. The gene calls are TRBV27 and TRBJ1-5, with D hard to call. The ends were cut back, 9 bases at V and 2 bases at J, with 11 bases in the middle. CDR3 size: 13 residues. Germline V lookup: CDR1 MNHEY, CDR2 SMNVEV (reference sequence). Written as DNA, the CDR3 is TGTGCCAGTAGCCTTCTAGGCAATCAGCCCCAGCATTTT. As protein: CASSLLGNQPQHF.

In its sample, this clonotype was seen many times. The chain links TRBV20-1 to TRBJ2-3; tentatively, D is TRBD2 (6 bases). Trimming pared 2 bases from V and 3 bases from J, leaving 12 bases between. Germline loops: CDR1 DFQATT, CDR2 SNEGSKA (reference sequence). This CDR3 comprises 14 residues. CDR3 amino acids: CSARLSGSTDTQYF. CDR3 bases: TGCAGTGCTAGACTCTCCGGGAGTACAGATACGCAGTATTTT.